These 6 T cell receptor beta chains were all obtained from the same sample, sequenced in a study of T cell repertoires in urothelial bladder cancer. Clones were sequenced by immunoSEQ multiplex PCR, and TCRdb holds only the in-frame ones, with some missing. Of roughly 860 clones in the sample, 55% to 75% are singletons; the top ten hold around a fifth. The material sequenced was tumor-infiltrating cells from bladder cancer. The receptors were sampled from a human donor with urothelial carcinoma.

The chain recombines TRBV29-1 with TRBJ1-1; D perhaps matches TRBD1 (6 bases). This CDR3 has 13 amino acids. The germline CDR1 and CDR2 sequences are SQVTM and ANQGSEA. V lost 3 bases and J 5 bases, leaving 13 bases between the germline ends. CDR3 in amino acids: CSVDNGGETEAFF. CDR3 sequence (DNA): TGCAGCGTTGATAACGGGGGCGAGACTGAAGCTTTCTTT.

The genes are TRBV2 and TRBJ1-3; D possibly corresponds to TRBD1 (6 bases). Germline CDR1 SNHLY, CDR2 FYNNEI. CDR3 length: 15 amino acids. Trimming took 7 bases from V and 2 from J, leaving 15 bases between them. As DNA, the CDR3 is TGTGCCAGCACCCTACAGGGCCTTACTGGAAACACCATATATTTT. As protein: CASTLQGLTGNTIYF.

The genes are TRBV11-2 and TRBJ2-1, with TRBD1 matching over 9 bases. Germline lookup yields CDR1 SGHAT and CDR2 FQNNGV. The ends lost 5 bases at V and 0 bases at J; junction bases unmatched: 11. The CDR3 runs to 18 residues. This chain's CDR3 is CASSAGQGSFGSYNEQFF. The DNA of the CDR3 is TGTGCCAGCAGCGCTGGACAGGGGTCATTCGGCTCCTACAATGAGCAGTTCTTC.

The gene calls are TRBV5-4 and TRBJ2-7, with 10 bases that match TRBD1. CDR3 size: 15 residues. The germline V gene encodes CDR1 SGHNT and CDR2 YYREEE (reference sequence). V was pared by 0 bases and J by 2 bases, with 2 bases of the junction left unmatched. CDR3 DNA sequence: TGTGCCAGCAGCTTGGATGGACAGGGGGCCTACGAGCAGTACGTC. Protein product: CASSLDGQGAYEQYV.

The CDR3: CASSSGSYHGYTF. The CDR3 DNA follows: TGTGCCAGCAGTTCCGGGTCCTATCATGGCTACACCTTC. The rearrangement links TRBV7-9 to TRBJ1-2; D not resolved. Trimming left V 6 bases short and J 6 bases short, with 14 bases between. Germline CDR1 and CDR2: SEHNR and FQNEAQ (reference sequence). This CDR3 has 13 amino acids. The full variable domain, its missing parts supplied by reference TRBV7-9 and TRBJ1-2, is DTGVSQNPRHKITKRGQNVTFRCDPISEHNRLYWYRQTLGQGPEFLTYFQNEAQLEKSRLLSDRFSAERPKGSFSTLEIQRTEQGDSAMYLCASSSGSYHGYTFGSGTRLTVV.

This clone was observed a single time. The CDR3 reads CASSPLWGANQPQHF. The CDR3 nucleotides read TGTGCCAGTAGTCCGCTGTGGGGGGCAAATCAGCCCCAGCATTTT. The chain has TRBV19 and TRBJ1-5; D may be TRBD1 (6 bases). Germline V lookup: CDR1 LNHDA, CDR2 SQIVND (reference sequence). The CDR3 spans 15 residues. Between the trimmed V and J ends, which lost 5 bases and 4 bases, there was a span of 15 bases.